What follows are 6 T cell receptor beta chains derived from one specimen sequenced in a study of CD8+ T cells in alopecia areata. Once RNA had been extracted, it was reverse transcribed into cDNA to act as the sequencing template. Sequencing used immunoSEQ multiplex PCR; TCRdb keeps in-frame clones, though not all of them. The sample includes more than 200,000 clones, 43% of them seen just once. The treatment: oral pan-JAK inhibitor, 5-10 mg twice daily. Sequenced here: CD4+ T cells sorted from blood, sampled at approximately week 36, from a patient treated with tofacitinib. These receptors originate from a human donor with alopecia areata.

The sample holds one count of this clone. This chain links TRBV18 with TRBJ2-7; 11 nucleotides match TRBD2. Germline V lookup: CDR1 KGHSH, CDR2 LQKENI. V was pared by 0 bases and J by 0 bases, with 4 bases of the junction left unmatched. This CDR3 is 17 amino acids long. Here the CDR3 DNA reads TGTGCCAGCTCACCACCTAGACTAGCGGGGAACTCCTACGAGCAGTACTTC. Its protein is CASSPPRLAGNSYEQYF. Combining the CDR3 with reference TRBV18 and TRBJ2-7 gives the whole variable domain NAGVMQNPRHLVRRRGQEARLRCSPMKGHSHVYWYRQLPEEGLKFMVYLQKENIIDESGMPKERFSAEFPKEGPSILRIQQVVRGDSAAYFCASSPPRLAGNSYEQYFGPGTRLTVT.

This clone was detected a few times. The rearrangement links TRBV7-2 to TRBJ2-5; a weak D match, TRBD1 (5 bases). The V and J ends lost 5 bases and 1 base respectively, with 11 bases between them. CDR3 length: 14 amino acids. Germline V lookup: CDR1 SGHTA, CDR2 FQGNSA. CDR3 loop: CASSPGAAQETQYF. DNA for the CDR3: TGTGCCAGCAGCCCTGGGGCAGCCCAAGAGACCCAGTACTTC. The entire variable domain, with the rest obtained from reference TRBV7-2 and TRBJ2-5, is as follows: GAGVSQSPSNKVTEKGKDVELRCDPISGHTALYWYRQSLGQGLEFLIYFQGNSAPDKSGLPSDRFSAERTGGSVSTLTIQRTQQEDSAVYLCASSPGAAQETQYFGPGTRLLVL.

In its sample, this clone was seen a few times. The V call is TRBV30, the J call TRBJ1-1; D call uncertain. Germline V gene lookup returns CDR1 GTSNPN and CDR2 SVGIG (reference sequence). This CDR3 comprises 16 residues. V shed 5 bases and J shed 6 bases, with 25 bases lying between them. This CDR3 reads CAWGKKGLLERAEAFF. For the CDR3, the DNA is TGTGCCTGGGGGAAGAAGGGTTTACTCGAAAGGGCTGAAGCTTTCTTT. Together with reference TRBV30 and TRBJ1-1, the CDR3 gives the full variable domain: SQTIHQWPATLVQPVGSPLSLECTVEGTSNPNLYWYRQAAGRGLQLLFYSVGIGQISSEVPQNLSASRPQDRQFILSSKKLLLSDSGFYLCAWGKKGLLERAEAFFGQGTRLTVV.

This chain uses TRBV30 with TRBJ1-1; D remains ambiguous. The CDR3 extends over 15 amino acids. Germline loops: CDR1 GTSNPN, CDR2 SVGIG (reference sequence). The germline V and J ends were trimmed by 2 bases and 4 bases, with 17 bases remaining between them. CDR3 bases: TGTGCCTGGAGTAATCAGGCTCAGACGGCCACTGAAGCTTTCTTT. This encodes CAWSNQAQTATEAFF.

This chain joins TRBV4-3 and TRBJ2-2; TRBD2 matches at 7 bases. The V gene's germline CDR1 is LGHNA and CDR2 YSLEER. The CDR3 is made up of 15 amino acids. Losses at the gene ends were 2 bases for V and 3 bases for J; bases not matched to a gene: 3. The CDR3 reads CASSQKRDDTGELFF. The CDR3 coding sequence is TGCGCCAGCAGCCAAAAGCGGGACGACACCGGGGAGCTGTTTTTT.

This clone turned up a few times. Written as DNA, the CDR3 is TGTGCCAGCAGTTCCGGGGCTAGCTCCATGGGTACGCAGTATTTT. This gives the protein CASSSGASSMGTQYF. This rearrangement joins TRBV11-2 to TRBJ2-3; D might be TRBD1 or TRBD2, each matching 5 bases. Trimming shortened V by 6 bases and J by 8 bases, and 21 bases separated the two germline ends. Germline V CDR1 and CDR2: SGHAT, FQNNGV. The CDR3 contains 15 residues.